This TCR beta chain was identified during a study of shared clonotypes between healthy human individuals. A word on this clone: Its antigen is not known. The same CDR3 arises from other DNA sequences in this sample as well.

Points from the study as a whole: On the whole, naive subsets had larger estimated richness than memory subsets had.

This was a deep-level run. Assay: immunoSEQ multiplex PCR; the TCRdb copy retains only in-frame clones and omits some. The repertoire holds about 600,000 clones, with 95% to 98% as singletons. The naive CD8 fraction comprised CD45RO-negative cells positively selected for CCR7 and excluded terminally differentiated effector memory CD45RA+ cells. CDR3 size: 12 residues. With 6 bases clipped from V and 6 bases from J, the junction kept 4 bases outside the gene matches. Germline V lookup: CDR1 SQVTM, CDR2 ANQGSEA. The rearrangement joins TRBV29-1 to TRBJ1-5; the match to TRBD1 covers 8 bases. The TCR was taken from a man between 25 and 39 years old in good health. The sequencing input was naive CD8+ T cells sorted from blood. For the CDR3, the DNA is TGCAGCGTCCAACAGGGGGGTCAGCCCCAGCATTTT. This sequence encodes CSVQQGGQPQHF.